These T cell receptor beta chains were read from a single sample in a study of human T cells and chemical hapten exposure. TCRdb reanalysed the RACE reads using MiXCR and keeps one entry per CDR3 protein. The repertoire holds about 80,000 distinct CDR3 sequences, with roughly 10% as singletons. The specimen was whole blood, collected in connection with sensitization to the hapten diphenylcyclopropenone (DPC). All receptors derive from a woman in her twenties or thirties with alopecia areata. Some clones in this sample may be carry-over from other donors' samples. The conserved cysteine and the conserved F or W are not part of the CDR3 here.

TRBV28	TRBJ2-6	ASVPGQGTPGANVLT
TRBV20-1	TRBJ2-3	SASPTGRGTDTQY
TRBV29-1	TRBJ2-1	SVEVQGGNEQF
TRBV6-6	TRBJ2-3	ASSTSDTQY
TRBV23-1	TRBJ2-3	ASSQWKGGRARSTDTQY
TRBV5-8	TRBJ2-3	ASRMSSTDTQY
TRBV28	TRBJ1-1	ASSLPGPLGEAF
TRBV20-1	TRBJ1-4	SAKGQGALANEKLF
TRBV19	TRBJ2-3	ASSNQEGDTQY
TRBV2	TRBJ2-3	ASSEERQVSDTQY
TRBV20-1	TRBJ1-1	SARGANTEAF
TRBV6-1	TRBJ2-5	ASSGGTGKLKTQY
TRBV11-2	TRBJ2-1	ASSLRASLDYNEQF
TRBV7-3	TRBJ2-1	ASSRIPGLNEQF
TRBV7-2	TRBJ2-1	ASSRGRINEQF
TRBV5-1	TRBJ1-2	ASSLGPGREANYGYT
TRBV24-1	TRBJ1-2	ATSDAPGQAISGYT
TRBV12-3/TRBV12-4	TRBJ1-1	ASRINTEAF
TRBV19	TRBJ1-2	ASSRQSYYGYT
TRBV20-1	TRBJ1-1	SAPGGGTEAF
TRBV7-8	TRBJ1-5	ASSLAGTNQPQH
TRBV6-1	TRBJ2-3	ASRELAGAGADTQY
TRBV10-3	TRBJ2-1	AISVKGENEQF
TRBV11-2	TRBJ2-7	ASSPGLAFTYEQY
TRBV7-9	TRBJ1-1	ASSPEVEAF
TRBV6-2/TRBV6-3	TRBJ2-7	ASSGTPSSYEQY
TRBV7-2	TRBJ2-1	ASSLRLAGGYNEQF
TRBV20-1	TRBJ2-7	SASGLITSGSYEQY
TRBV5-1	TRBJ2-1	ASSFAPGDVKFGQF
TRBV7-6	TRBJ2-7	ASSPGLAGDLTTYEQY
TRBV2	TRBJ1-2	ASSEAGEGGYT
TRBV15	TRBJ2-5	ATSSPLAGVKTQY
TRBV7-2	TRBJ2-3	ASSLKMTDTQY
TRBV20-1	TRBJ1-5	SARDIGTGGQPQH
TRBV3-1	TRBJ2-7	ASSQQGTSPGEQY
TRBV29-1	TRBJ2-7	SVEVRTPRGEQY
TRBV20-1	TRBJ2-7	SAPDPGQPYEQY
TRBV20-1	TRBJ2-1	SAREASGTNEQF
TRBV29-1	TRBJ2-2	SVAKGLASNTGELF
TRBV10-3	TRBJ2-5	AIGTGEETQY
TRBV7-2	TRBJ2-1	ASSSLPGQGGEQF
TRBV20-1	TRBJ2-3	SARGGAAPSDTQY
TRBV30	TRBJ2-7	AWSEYRTYEQY
TRBV29-1	TRBJ1-2	STQGDYGYT
TRBV3-1	TRBJ1-2	ASSQAPTGGGYT
TRBV7-3	TRBJ2-1	ASSSLQGILVEQF
TRBV28	TRBJ2-7	ASSKQIYEQY
TRBV11-2	TRBJ2-3	ASSSSFTDTQY
TRBV28	TRBJ1-2	ASSPLDRGYGYT
TRBV20-1	TRBJ1-1	SARDPFRGSAEAF
TRBV29-1	TRBJ1-2	SVYIDGYT
TRBV23-1	TRBJ2-1	ASSPARRLYEQF
TRBV24-1	TRBJ2-1	ATSEPDRGRPNEQF
TRBV27	TRBJ2-7	ASSLYLGRVYEQY
TRBV19	TRBJ2-2	ASSIQQAGELF
TRBV5-1	TRBJ2-2	ASSPGRHANTGELF